These T cell receptor beta chains were read from a single sample in a study of T-cell reconstitution after alpha-beta-depleted transplantation in children. TCRdb recomputed calls from the PCR reads with MiXCR, one row per CDR3 protein. The data contain approximately 980,000 distinct CDR3 sequences, under 30% of them seen just once; the ten biggest clones take up roughly 30%. The sequenced sample was PBMCs, mostly from graft donor cells, obtained 360 days after TCRalphabeta/CD19-depleted stem cell transplant. The receptors stem from a boy under three years old who had a stem cell transplant for SCID, so the T cells may come from the graft donor. Each CDR3 is given with its conserved first and last residue. D genes are given only for firm matches. Some rows mark clone size as missing; the rest say once, few, many or name a class of expanded clone.

J gene: TRBJ2-3; D gene: NA; V gene: TRBV9; clone size: NA; CDR3 DNA: TGTGCCAGCAGCGTAACTCCGGTGGCAGATACGCAGTATTTT; CDR3 protein: CASSVTPVADTQYF
J gene: TRBJ2-1; D gene: NA; V gene: TRBV10-3; clone size: NA; CDR3 DNA: TGTGCCATCAGTGAGTATGACACCCCTGGCGGCAATGAGCAGTTCTTC; CDR3 protein: CAISEYDTPGGNEQFF
J gene: TRBJ2-5; D gene: TRBD2; V gene: TRBV5-1; clone size: NA; CDR3 DNA: TGCGCCAGCAGCTTGGCCCTCATTAGCGGGGGATTTCAAGAGACCCAGTACTTC; CDR3 protein: CASSLALISGGFQETQYF
J gene: TRBJ1-5; D gene: NA; V gene: TRBV15; clone size: few; CDR3 DNA: TGTGCCACCAGCAGAGAGGACAGCCTCAATCAGCCCCAGCATTTT; CDR3 protein: CATSREDSLNQPQHF
J gene: TRBJ2-5; D gene: TRBD2; V gene: TRBV5-8; clone size: many; CDR3 DNA: TGTGCCAGCAGCTCCGGACTAGCGGGGGTCCAAGAGACCCAGTACTTC; CDR3 protein: CASSSGLAGVQETQYF
J gene: TRBJ2-3; D gene: TRBD2; V gene: TRBV5-1; clone size: few; CDR3 DNA: TGCGCCAGCAGCTCGAAGACTAGCGGGGGGATCACAGATACGCAGTATTTT; CDR3 protein: CASSSKTSGGITDTQYF
J gene: TRBJ1-6; D gene: TRBD1; V gene: TRBV12-3/TRBV12-4; clone size: few; CDR3 DNA: TGTGCCAGCAGTGTAGGACAGGGGGGAAGGAGTTCACCCCTCCACTTT; CDR3 protein: CASSVGQGGRSSPLHF
J gene: TRBJ2-5; D gene: NA; V gene: TRBV5-5; clone size: few; CDR3 DNA: TGTGCCAGCAGCTTGACGGGGTTTGGACAGCAAGAGACCCAGTACTTC; CDR3 protein: CASSLTGFGQQETQYF
J gene: TRBJ2-1; D gene: NA; V gene: TRBV12-3/TRBV12-4; clone size: NA; CDR3 DNA: TGTGCCAGCAGTTTTCTAGGCAGGGTTAGTGAGCAGTTCTTC; CDR3 protein: CASSFLGRVSEQFF
J gene: TRBJ2-2; D gene: TRBD1; V gene: TRBV5-1; clone size: NA; CDR3 DNA: TGCGCCAGCAGCTCCCTTCCGACGGGACAGGGTGACACCGGGGAGCTGTTTTTT; CDR3 protein: CASSSLPTGQGDTGELFF
J gene: TRBJ1-3; D gene: TRBD1; V gene: TRBV28; clone size: NA; CDR3 DNA: TGTGCCAGCAGTTCGCAGACAGGGGATGGAAACACCATATATTTT; CDR3 protein: CASSSQTGDGNTIYF
J gene: TRBJ2-3; D gene: NA; V gene: TRBV4-2; clone size: few; CDR3 DNA: TGTGCCAGCAGCCAAGATTTCGGGGACGGGGGTCGGTCAGATACGCAGTATTTT; CDR3 protein: CASSQDFGDGGRSDTQYF
J gene: TRBJ2-5; D gene: NA; V gene: TRBV5-1; clone size: NA; CDR3 DNA: TGCGCCAGCGGCCGGACATGGGGTAAAGAGACCCAGTACTTC; CDR3 protein: CASGRTWGKETQYF
J gene: TRBJ2-5; D gene: TRBD2; V gene: TRBV11-1; clone size: few; CDR3 DNA: TGTGCCAGCAGCTCCCTGGGACTAGCGGGGGAAGAGACCCAGTACTTC; CDR3 protein: CASSSLGLAGEETQYF
J gene: TRBJ2-3; D gene: NA; V gene: TRBV27; clone size: NA; CDR3 DNA: TGTGCCAGCAGTTTTTTTCGGGAGTTCGCAGATACGCAGTATTTT; CDR3 protein: CASSFFREFADTQYF
J gene: TRBJ2-5; D gene: NA; V gene: TRBV24-1; clone size: few; CDR3 DNA: TGTGCCACCAGTGATCCGCTCGGACCCGGGACTGACGCGGCGGAGACCCAGTACTTC; CDR3 protein: CATSDPLGPGTDAAETQYF
J gene: TRBJ2-2; D gene: TRBD1; V gene: TRBV6-5; clone size: few; CDR3 DNA: TGTGCCAGCAGTTACCCACAGGGGGCATGGAACACCGGGGAGCTGTTTTTT; CDR3 protein: CASSYPQGAWNTGELFF
J gene: TRBJ1-4; D gene: TRBD1; V gene: TRBV12-3/TRBV12-4; clone size: few; CDR3 DNA: TGTGCCAGCAGGCAACTCTTCGGGACAGCTAATGAAAAACTGTTTTTT; CDR3 protein: CASRQLFGTANEKLFF
J gene: TRBJ2-5; D gene: NA; V gene: TRBV19; clone size: few; CDR3 DNA: TGTGCCAGTAGTTCGAGATCCTCGGAGACCCAGTACTTC; CDR3 protein: CASSSRSSETQYF
J gene: TRBJ2-1; D gene: TRBD2; V gene: TRBV6-5; clone size: NA; CDR3 DNA: TGTGCCAGCAGTTTGACTACTAGCGGCCTCATAGAGCAGTTCTTC; CDR3 protein: CASSLTTSGLIEQFF
J gene: TRBJ2-3; D gene: NA; V gene: TRBV20-1; clone size: few; CDR3 DNA: TGCAGTGCTGGGGGGAGCGGGCGCACTAGCACAGATACGCAGTATTTT; CDR3 protein: CSAGGSGRTSTDTQYF
J gene: TRBJ2-5; D gene: TRBD2; V gene: TRBV2; clone size: NA; CDR3 DNA: TGTGCCAGCAGTGCGCTAGCTAGCGGGCAAGAGACCCAGTACTTC; CDR3 protein: CASSALASGQETQYF
J gene: TRBJ2-5; D gene: NA; V gene: TRBV5-1; clone size: NA; CDR3 DNA: TGCGCCAGCAGCTCCGGGACTCAGAAAGAGACCCAGTACTTC; CDR3 protein: CASSSGTQKETQYF
J gene: TRBJ1-1; D gene: NA; V gene: TRBV4-2; clone size: once; CDR3 DNA: TGTGCCAGCAGCCTAAGGGATACGCCGCTTGAAGCTTTCTTT; CDR3 protein: CASSLRDTPLEAFF
J gene: TRBJ1-5; D gene: NA; V gene: TRBV5-6; clone size: NA; CDR3 DNA: TGTGCCAGCCGAAGGACATCCCTCCTTAATCAGCCCCAGCATTTT; CDR3 protein: CASRRTSLLNQPQHF
J gene: TRBJ2-7; D gene: TRBD1; V gene: TRBV4-3; clone size: NA; CDR3 DNA: TGCGCCAGCAGCCACAGACAGGGAAGGGCCTACGAGCAGTACTTC; CDR3 protein: CASSHRQGRAYEQYF
J gene: TRBJ2-7; D gene: NA; V gene: TRBV12-3/TRBV12-4; clone size: few; CDR3 DNA: TGTGCCAGCAGTCCAGGGCTCCGGGAAAGGGCCTACGAGCAGTACTTC; CDR3 protein: CASSPGLRERAYEQYF
J gene: TRBJ1-5; D gene: NA; V gene: TRBV7-9; clone size: NA; CDR3 DNA: TGTGCCAGCAGCTTAGACGGAGGGGTTCAGCCCCAGCATTTT; CDR3 protein: CASSLDGGVQPQHF
J gene: TRBJ2-5; D gene: TRBD2; V gene: TRBV20-1; clone size: few; CDR3 DNA: TGCAGTGCTAGAGATTGGGGGGGGAACCAAGAGACCCAGTACTTC; CDR3 protein: CSARDWGGNQETQYF
J gene: TRBJ2-1; D gene: NA; V gene: TRBV6-2/TRBV6-3; clone size: NA; CDR3 DNA: TGTGCCAGCAGTTACCCGGCAGGGGGGGTAGGCAATGAGCAGTTCTTC; CDR3 protein: CASSYPAGGVGNEQFF
J gene: TRBJ2-7; D gene: TRBD2; V gene: TRBV5-1; clone size: NA; CDR3 DNA: TGCGCCAGCAGCTTCCTAGCGGGGGGCCTAGAGACCTACGAGCAGTACTTC; CDR3 protein: CASSFLAGGLETYEQYF
J gene: TRBJ1-1; D gene: NA; V gene: TRBV6-5; clone size: many; CDR3 DNA: TGTGCCAGCAGTTACTCGACGGGGACTGAAGCTTTCTTT; CDR3 protein: CASSYSTGTEAFF
J gene: TRBJ2-7; D gene: TRBD1; V gene: TRBV12-3/TRBV12-4; clone size: many; CDR3 DNA: TGTGCCAGCAGTCGGGGACAGACCTACGAGCAGTACTTC; CDR3 protein: CASSRGQTYEQYF
J gene: TRBJ2-3; D gene: TRBD1; V gene: TRBV5-1; clone size: few; CDR3 DNA: TGCGCCAGCAGCCACCGGGACAGGGGAACAGATACGCAGTATTTT; CDR3 protein: CASSHRDRGTDTQYF
J gene: TRBJ1-1; D gene: TRBD1; V gene: TRBV9; clone size: few; CDR3 DNA: TGTGCCAGCGGCAGGGGGATAATCACTGAAGCTTTCTTT; CDR3 protein: CASGRGIITEAFF
J gene: TRBJ1-1; D gene: NA; V gene: TRBV20-1; clone size: NA; CDR3 DNA: TGCAGTGCTAGCAAGGGCAAGATGACTGAAGCTTTCTTT; CDR3 protein: CSASKGKMTEAFF
J gene: TRBJ2-1; D gene: TRBD2; V gene: TRBV27; clone size: NA; CDR3 DNA: TGTGCCAGCAGTCACGGGACTAGCGGGCACAATGAGCAGTTCTTC; CDR3 protein: CASSHGTSGHNEQFF
J gene: TRBJ2-3; D gene: NA; V gene: TRBV5-1; clone size: few; CDR3 DNA: TGCGCCAGCAGCTTGATTGGGGGGCCTATCACAGATACGCAGTATTTT; CDR3 protein: CASSLIGGPITDTQYF